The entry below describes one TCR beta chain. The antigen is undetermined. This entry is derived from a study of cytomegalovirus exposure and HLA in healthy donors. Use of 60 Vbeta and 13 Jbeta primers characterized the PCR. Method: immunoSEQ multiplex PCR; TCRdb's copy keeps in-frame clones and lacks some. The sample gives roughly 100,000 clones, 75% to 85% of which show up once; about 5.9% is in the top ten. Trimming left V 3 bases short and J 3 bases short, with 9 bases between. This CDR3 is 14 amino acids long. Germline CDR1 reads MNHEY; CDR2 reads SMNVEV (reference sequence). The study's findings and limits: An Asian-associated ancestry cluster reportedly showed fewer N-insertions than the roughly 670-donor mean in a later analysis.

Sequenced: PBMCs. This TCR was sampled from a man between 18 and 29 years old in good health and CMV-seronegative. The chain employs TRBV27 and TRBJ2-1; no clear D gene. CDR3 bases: TGTGCCAGCAGTTTTGGAGACCGCTACAATGAGCAGTTCTTC. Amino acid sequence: CASSFGDRYNEQFF.